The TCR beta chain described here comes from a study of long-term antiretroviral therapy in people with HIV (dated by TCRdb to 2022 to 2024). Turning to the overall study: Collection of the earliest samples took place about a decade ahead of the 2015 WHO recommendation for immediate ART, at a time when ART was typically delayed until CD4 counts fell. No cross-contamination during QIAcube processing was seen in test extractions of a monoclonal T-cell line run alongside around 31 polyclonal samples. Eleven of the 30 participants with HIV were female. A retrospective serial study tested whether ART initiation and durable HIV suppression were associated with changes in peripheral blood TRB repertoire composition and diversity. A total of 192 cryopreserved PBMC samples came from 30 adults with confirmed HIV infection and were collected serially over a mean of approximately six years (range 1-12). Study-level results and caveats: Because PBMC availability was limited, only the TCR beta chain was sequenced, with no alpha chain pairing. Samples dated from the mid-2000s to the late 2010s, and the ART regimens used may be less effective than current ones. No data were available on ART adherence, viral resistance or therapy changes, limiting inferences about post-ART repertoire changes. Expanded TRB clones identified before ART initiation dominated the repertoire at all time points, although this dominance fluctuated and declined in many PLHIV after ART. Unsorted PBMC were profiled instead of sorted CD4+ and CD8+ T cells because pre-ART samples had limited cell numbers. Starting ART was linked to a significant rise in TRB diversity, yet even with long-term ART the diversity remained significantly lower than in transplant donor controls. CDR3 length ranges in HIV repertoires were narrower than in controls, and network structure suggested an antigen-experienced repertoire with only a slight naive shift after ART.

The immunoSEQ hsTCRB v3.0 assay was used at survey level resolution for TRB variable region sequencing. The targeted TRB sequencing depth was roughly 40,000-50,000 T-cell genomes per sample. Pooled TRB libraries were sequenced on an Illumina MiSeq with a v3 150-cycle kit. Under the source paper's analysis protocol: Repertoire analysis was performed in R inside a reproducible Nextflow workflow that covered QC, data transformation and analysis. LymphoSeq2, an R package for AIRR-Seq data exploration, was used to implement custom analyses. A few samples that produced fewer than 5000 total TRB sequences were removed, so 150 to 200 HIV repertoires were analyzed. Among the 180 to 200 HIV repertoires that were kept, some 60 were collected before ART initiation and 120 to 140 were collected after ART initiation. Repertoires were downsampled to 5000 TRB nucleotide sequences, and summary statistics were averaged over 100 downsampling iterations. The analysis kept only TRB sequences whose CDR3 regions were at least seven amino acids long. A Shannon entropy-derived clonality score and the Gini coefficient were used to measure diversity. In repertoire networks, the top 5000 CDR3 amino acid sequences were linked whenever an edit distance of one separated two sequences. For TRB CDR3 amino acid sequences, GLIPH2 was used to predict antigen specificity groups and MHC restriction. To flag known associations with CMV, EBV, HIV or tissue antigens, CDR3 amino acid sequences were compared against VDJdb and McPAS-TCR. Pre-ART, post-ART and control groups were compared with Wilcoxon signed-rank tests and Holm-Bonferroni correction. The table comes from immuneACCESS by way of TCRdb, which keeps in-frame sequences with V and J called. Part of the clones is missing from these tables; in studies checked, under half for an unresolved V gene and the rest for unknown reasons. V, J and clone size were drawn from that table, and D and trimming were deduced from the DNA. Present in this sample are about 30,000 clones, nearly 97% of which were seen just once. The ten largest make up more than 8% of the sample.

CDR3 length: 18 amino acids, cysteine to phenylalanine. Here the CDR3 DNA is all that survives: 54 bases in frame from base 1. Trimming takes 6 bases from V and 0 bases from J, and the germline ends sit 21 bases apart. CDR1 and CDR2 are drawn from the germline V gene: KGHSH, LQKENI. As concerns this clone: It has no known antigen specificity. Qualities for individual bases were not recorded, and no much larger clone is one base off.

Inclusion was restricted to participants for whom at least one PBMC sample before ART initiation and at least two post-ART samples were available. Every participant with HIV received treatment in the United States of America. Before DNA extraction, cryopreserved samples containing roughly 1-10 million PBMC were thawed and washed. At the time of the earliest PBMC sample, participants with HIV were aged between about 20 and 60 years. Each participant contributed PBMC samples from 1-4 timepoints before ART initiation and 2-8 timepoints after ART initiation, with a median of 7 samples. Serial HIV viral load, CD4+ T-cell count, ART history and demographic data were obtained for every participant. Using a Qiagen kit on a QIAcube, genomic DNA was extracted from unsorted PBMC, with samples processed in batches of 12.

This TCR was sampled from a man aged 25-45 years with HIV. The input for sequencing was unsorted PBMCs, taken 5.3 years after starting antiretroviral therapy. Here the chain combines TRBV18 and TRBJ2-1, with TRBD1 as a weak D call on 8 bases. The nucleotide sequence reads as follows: TGTGCCAGCTCTGAGCGGGGACAGGCAGTAGGCTCCTACAATGAGCAGTTCTTC. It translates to CASSERGQAVGSYNEQFF.